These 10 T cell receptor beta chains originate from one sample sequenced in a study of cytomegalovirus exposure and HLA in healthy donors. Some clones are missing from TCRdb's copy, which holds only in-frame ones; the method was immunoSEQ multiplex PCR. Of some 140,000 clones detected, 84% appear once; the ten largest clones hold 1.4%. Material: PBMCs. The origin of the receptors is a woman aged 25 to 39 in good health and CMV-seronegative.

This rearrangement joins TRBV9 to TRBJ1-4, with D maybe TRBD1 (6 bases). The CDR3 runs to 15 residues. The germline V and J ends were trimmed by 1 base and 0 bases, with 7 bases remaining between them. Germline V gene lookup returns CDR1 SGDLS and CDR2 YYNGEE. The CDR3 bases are TGTGCCAGCAGCGTATCAGGGGCAACTAATGAAAAACTGTTTTTT. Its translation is CASSVSGATNEKLFF.

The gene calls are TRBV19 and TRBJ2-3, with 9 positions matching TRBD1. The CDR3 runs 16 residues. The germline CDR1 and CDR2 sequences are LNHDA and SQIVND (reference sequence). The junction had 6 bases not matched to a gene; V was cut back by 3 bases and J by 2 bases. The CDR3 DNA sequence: TGTGCCAGTAGTATTACGGGGACAGGGTACACAGATACGCAGTATTTT. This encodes CASSITGTGYTDTQYF. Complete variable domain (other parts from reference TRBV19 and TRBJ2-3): DGGITQSPKYLFRKEGQNVTLSCEQNLNHDAMYWYRQDPGQGLRLIYYSQIVNDFQKGDIAEGYSVSREKKESFPLTVTSAQKNPTAFYLCASSITGTGYTDTQYFGPGTRLTVL.

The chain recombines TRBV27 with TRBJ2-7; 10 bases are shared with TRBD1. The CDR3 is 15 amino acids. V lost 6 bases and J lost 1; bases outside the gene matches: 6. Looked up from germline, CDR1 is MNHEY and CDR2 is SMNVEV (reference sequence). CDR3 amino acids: CASRDPGQGSYEQYF. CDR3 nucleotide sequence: TGTGCCAGCAGGGATCCGGGACAGGGGTCCTACGAGCAGTACTTC.

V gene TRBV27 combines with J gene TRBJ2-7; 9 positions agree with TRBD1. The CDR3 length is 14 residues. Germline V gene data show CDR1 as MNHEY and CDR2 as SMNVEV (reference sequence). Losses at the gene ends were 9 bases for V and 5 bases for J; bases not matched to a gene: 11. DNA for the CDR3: TGTGCCAGTACAACAGGGGGCGCCGCCCACGAGCAGTACTTC. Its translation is CASTTGGAAHEQYF.

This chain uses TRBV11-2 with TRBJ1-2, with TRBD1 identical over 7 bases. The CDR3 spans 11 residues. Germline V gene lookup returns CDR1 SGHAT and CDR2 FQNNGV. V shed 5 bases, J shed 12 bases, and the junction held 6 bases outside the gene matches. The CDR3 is CASSIGTANTF. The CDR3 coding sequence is TGTGCCAGCAGCATCGGGACAGCGAACACCTTC.

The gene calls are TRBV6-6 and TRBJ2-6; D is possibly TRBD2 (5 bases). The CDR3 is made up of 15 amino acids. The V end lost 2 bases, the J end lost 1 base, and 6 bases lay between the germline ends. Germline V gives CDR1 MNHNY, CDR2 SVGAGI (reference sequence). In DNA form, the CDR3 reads TGTGCCAGCAGTTACCGGGGTTCTGGGGCCAACGTCCTGACTTTC. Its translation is CASSYRGSGANVLTF.

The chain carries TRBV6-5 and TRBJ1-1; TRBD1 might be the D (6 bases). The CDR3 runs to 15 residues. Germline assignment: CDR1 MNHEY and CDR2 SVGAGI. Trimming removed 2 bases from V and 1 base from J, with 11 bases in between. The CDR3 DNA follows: TGTGCCAGCAGTTACCAGGGACAACCGAACACTGAAGCTTTCTTT. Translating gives CASSYQGQPNTEAFF.

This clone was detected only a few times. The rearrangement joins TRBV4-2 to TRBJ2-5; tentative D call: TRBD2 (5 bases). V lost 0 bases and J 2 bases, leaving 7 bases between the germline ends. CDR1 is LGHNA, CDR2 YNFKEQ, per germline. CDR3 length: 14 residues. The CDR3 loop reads CASSQERVQETQYF. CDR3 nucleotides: TGTGCCAGCAGCCAAGAGCGGGTGCAAGAGACCCAGTACTTC.

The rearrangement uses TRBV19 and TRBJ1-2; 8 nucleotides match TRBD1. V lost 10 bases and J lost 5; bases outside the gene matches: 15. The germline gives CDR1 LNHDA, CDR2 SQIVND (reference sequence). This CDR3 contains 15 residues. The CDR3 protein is CATRRGQGDLYGYTF. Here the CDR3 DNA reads TGTGCCACTAGGCGCGGACAGGGAGATTTATATGGCTACACCTTC.

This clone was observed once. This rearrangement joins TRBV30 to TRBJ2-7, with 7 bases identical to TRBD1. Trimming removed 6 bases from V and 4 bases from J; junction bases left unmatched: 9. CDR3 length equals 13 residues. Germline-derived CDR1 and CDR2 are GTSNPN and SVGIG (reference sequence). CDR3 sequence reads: CACFDRVRYEQYF. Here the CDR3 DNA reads TGTGCCTGCTTCGACAGGGTAAGGTACGAGCAGTACTTC.